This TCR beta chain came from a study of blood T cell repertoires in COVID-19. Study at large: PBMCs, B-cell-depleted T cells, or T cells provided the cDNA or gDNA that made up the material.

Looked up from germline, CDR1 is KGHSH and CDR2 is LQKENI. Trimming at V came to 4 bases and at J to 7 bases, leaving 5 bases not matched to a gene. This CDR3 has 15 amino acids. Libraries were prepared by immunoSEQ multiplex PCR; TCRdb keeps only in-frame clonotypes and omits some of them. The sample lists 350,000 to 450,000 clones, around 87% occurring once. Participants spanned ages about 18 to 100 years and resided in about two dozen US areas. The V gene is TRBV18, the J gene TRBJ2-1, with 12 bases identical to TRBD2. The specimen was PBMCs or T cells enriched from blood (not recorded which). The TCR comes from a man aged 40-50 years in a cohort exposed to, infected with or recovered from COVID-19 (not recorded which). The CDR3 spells CASSHPGLAGNEQFF. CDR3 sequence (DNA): TGTGCCAGCTCACACCCAGGACTAGCGGGGAATGAGCAGTTCTTC.